This section outlines one TCR beta chain sequence together with its context. No antigen is known for it. This sample is part of a study of quantifying T cell responses using KT2 cells. As for the study in general: RNA was reverse transcribed with TCR alpha and beta constant-region primers. The second PCR ran as a qPCR until a predetermined fluorescence threshold was reached. Under optimum conditions, T4 ligation efficiency was estimated at more than 8.5%.

Whole-study results and caveats: At about one KT2 cell per 100,000 PBMC, KT2 sequences were still detected.

The cDNA 3' end received a ligated oligonucleotide with a UMI. The first PCR ran roughly 4 cycles with an equimolar RC1.1 and RC1.2 beta primer mix. TCRdb re-derived calls from the UMI-ligation and nested PCR reads in MiXCR, one entry per CDR3 protein. The sample contains approximately 57,000 distinct CDR3 sequences, 9% to 15% of which appear only once. Known numbers of the T cell clone KT2 were added to PBMC. CDR3 length: 17 residues. Germline V gives CDR1 MNHEY, CDR2 SMNVEV (reference sequence). With V trimmed by 7 bases and J by 4 bases, 13 bases remained unmatched. This TCR was recovered from a human donor. The chain links TRBV27 to TRBJ2-2, with 9 nucleotides matching TRBD1. Sequencing input: PBMCs spiked with cells of the T cell clone KT2. CDR3 residues: CASNIGTGRSGTGELFF. CDR3 nucleotide sequence: TGTGCCAGCAACATCGGGACAGGGAGGTCTGGCACCGGGGAGCTGTTTTTT.